Shown below are 8 T cell receptor beta chains from a single sample sequenced in a study of blood T cell repertoires in COVID-19 (dated by TCRdb to the early 2020s). The library was prepared using the immunoSEQ multiplex PCR assay. The table was pulled from immuneACCESS by TCRdb, which kept in-frame rearrangements only. Such tables lose some clones; where checked, under half of the loss comes from unresolved V genes, and the rest has no known cause. This sample comprises approximately 47,000 clones, over 75% of them detected only once. The ten largest clones add up to less than 3% of the sample. Sequenced input: peripheral blood. The receptors were gathered from a woman aged 80 or over with COVID-19, enrolled during active disease.

The J gene is TRBJ1-2, the V gene TRBV27; 9 nucleotides align to TRBD1. Looked up from germline, CDR1 is MNHEY and CDR2 is SMNVEV (reference sequence). The V and J ends lost 7 bases and 4 bases, in that order; junction bases with no gene match: 10. The CDR3 extends over 15 amino acids. DNA of the CDR3: TGTGCCAGCATGGCCCCGGACAGGGGAGGCTATGGCTACACCTTC. Its translation: CASMAPDRGGYGYTF.

The chain's CDR3 is CASSYSTTDTIYF. CDR3 DNA sequence: TGTGCCAGCAGTTACTCGACTACAGACACCATATATTTT. J is TRBJ1-3 and V is TRBV6-5; no clear D. This CDR3 contains 13 residues. Germline V CDR1 and CDR2: MNHEY, SVGAGI. The V end lost 0 bases, the J end lost 8 bases, and 8 bases lay between the germline ends.

V gene TRBV2 combines with J gene TRBJ1-2; D uncertain. The CDR3 is 14 amino acids. V gave up 6 bases and J gave up 2 bases, with 13 bases separating them. Germline loops: CDR1 SNHLY, CDR2 FYNNEI. The DNA of the CDR3 is TGTGCCAGCAGGGCGGACGGAGGGAACTATGGCTACACCTTC. Translating gives CASRADGGNYGYTF.

This chain connects TRBV20-1 to TRBJ1-1, with D uncertain. Between the trimmed V and J ends, which lost 3 bases and 10 bases, there was a span of 6 bases. Looked up from germline, CDR1 is DFQATT and CDR2 is SNEGSKA (reference sequence). The length of the CDR3 is 9 residues. In DNA form, the CDR3 reads TGCAGTGCTAGCAGAGGAGCTTTCTTT. Its translation: CSASRGAFF.

The V call is TRBV24-1, the J call TRBJ2-1, with 8 bases aligning to TRBD2. Trimming took 3 bases from V and 2 from J; bases not matched to a gene: 11. Germline V gene lookup returns CDR1 KGHDR and CDR2 SFDVKD. This CDR3 region has 18 residues. CDR3 region: CATSDARGERGTYNEQFF. The CDR3, as DNA: TGTGCCACCAGTGATGCAAGGGGGGAGCGGGGGACCTACAATGAGCAGTTCTTC.

The chain carries TRBV5-6 and TRBJ1-2; tentatively, D is TRBD1 (5 bases). The V and J ends lost 0 bases and 8 bases respectively, with 17 bases between them. The CDR3 totals 15 residues. CDR1 SGHDT and CDR2 YYEEEE come from the germline V gene. The CDR3 sequence is CASSLAPGRVKGYTF. The CDR3 nucleotides are TGTGCCAGCAGCTTGGCCCCAGGGAGGGTAAAGGGCTACACCTTC.

This clone was detected only once. The V call is TRBV29-1, the J call TRBJ1-5; D may be TRBD1 (6 bases). The CDR3 spans 13 residues. Between the trimmed V and J ends, which lost 4 bases and 3 bases, there was a span of 10 bases. Per germline, CDR1 SQVTM and CDR2 ANQGSEA. In DNA, the CDR3 is TGCAGCGTTGCGACAGGTTTCAATCAGCCCCAGCATTTT. It is translated as CSVATGFNQPQHF.

This chain links TRBV5-1 with TRBJ1-6, with D possibly being TRBD1 (6 bases). Germline V lookup: CDR1 SGHRS, CDR2 YFSETQ. The CDR3 runs to 15 residues. V was trimmed by 0 bases and J by 7 bases, leaving 11 bases between them. The CDR3 sequence is CASSLEAGVNSPLHF. The CDR3 region has the DNA TGCGCCAGCAGCTTGGAGGCAGGGGTCAATTCACCCCTCCACTTT.